This T cell receptor (beta chain) was captured in a study of T cell responses to AZD1222 COVID-19 vaccine. Whole-study results and caveats: The repertoires were collected only after the peak T cell response. Donor demographics were predominantly white British with a female majority; clonal diversity may be underestimated. Two AZD1222 administrations were followed by greater Spike-specific TCR breadth and depth.

The protocol was immunoSEQ multiplex PCR, while the TCRdb copy is restricted to in-frame clones and leaves out a portion. The sample lists 66,000 or so clones, 79% occurring once. This CDR3 region has 14 residues. The germline CDR1 and CDR2 sequences are SNHLY and FYNNEI. V was pared by 6 bases and J by 9 bases, with 5 bases of the junction left unmatched. This clone was seen just once. The antigen is not known. The chain carries TRBV2 and TRBJ2-1, with TRBD2 matching over 13 bases. This receptor was identified in an adult in good health. The material sequenced was peripheral blood, taken on day 0 of MenACWY control vaccination. CDR3 region: CASRLLAGGGEQFF. CDR3 nucleotide sequence: TGTGCCAGCAGACTACTAGCGGGAGGGGGTGAGCAGTTCTTC.